The 24 T cell receptor beta chains below come from one sample, sequenced in a study of blood T cell repertoires in COVID-19. Repertoires were generated with immunoSEQ multiplex PCR, while TCRdb's copy carries only in-frame clones and drops some. The table records some 5,700 clones, under 95% of them present only once. What was sequenced was peripheral blood. Receptor source: a human donor in a cohort sampled during active COVID-19.

The rearrangement links TRBV30 to TRBJ2-7; the match to TRBD1 covers 7 bases. V lost 3 bases to trimming and J lost 2 bases; unmatched junction nucleotides: 7. The CDR3 extends over 14 amino acids. From germline, CDR1 is GTSNPN and CDR2 SVGIG (reference sequence). The CDR3 nucleotides read TGTGCCTGGAGGATCCGGGACAGCACCTACGAGCAGTACTTC. Protein sequence: CAWRIRDSTYEQYF.

The chain joins TRBV7-9 to TRBJ1-4; no firm D call. V dropped 5 bases and J dropped 0 bases, with 7 bases sitting between them. This CDR3 spans 14 amino acids. Looked up from germline, CDR1 is SEHNR and CDR2 is FQNEAQ (reference sequence). The DNA for the CDR3 is TGTGCCAGCAGCGAACTTGCAACTAATGAAAAACTGTTTTTT. Translated: CASSELATNEKLFF.

This chain uses TRBV28 with TRBJ1-3; possibly TRBD1 for D (6 bases). Germline V gives CDR1 MDHEN, CDR2 SYDVKM. V lost 3 bases and J lost 0, with 18 bases in between. This CDR3 comprises 18 residues. CDR3 protein: CASSFEYGTPSSGNTIYF. In DNA form, the CDR3 reads TGTGCCAGCAGTTTCGAGTACGGGACACCCAGCTCTGGAAACACCATATATTTT.

The chain joins TRBV28 to TRBJ2-3, with 8 bases matching TRBD2. After removal of 7 bases from V and 1 base from J, the junction contained 7 bases not matched to a gene. CDR3 size: 15 residues. The germline CDR1 and CDR2 sequences are MDHEN and SYDVKM. The CDR3 region is CASMLTSGRTDTQYF. CDR3 coding DNA: TGTGCCAGCATGTTAACTAGCGGACGCACAGATACGCAGTATTTT.

This clone was seen once. This chain connects TRBV9 to TRBJ2-2, with D perhaps matching TRBD2 (6 bases). The CDR3 consists of 15 residues. The V end was cut by 2 bases, the J end by 1 base, with 9 bases between. CDR1 and CDR2 from the germline V gene are SGDLS and YYNGEE. The DNA for the CDR3 is TGTGCCAGCAGCGTGGGGACTGTGAACACCGGGGAGCTGTTTTTT. Encoded protein: CASSVGTVNTGELFF.

The chain joins TRBV5-6 to TRBJ2-7; TRBD2 matches 8 bases. This CDR3 has 17 amino acids. The trim removed 4 bases at V and 3 bases at J, leaving 15 bases unmatched. The germline V gene encodes CDR1 SGHDT and CDR2 YYEEEE. As DNA, the CDR3 is TGTGCCAGCAGCGCCACCCCTTTCGGGGGACTAGACTACGAGCAGTACTTC. Translation: CASSATPFGGLDYEQYF.

The chain carries TRBV7-3 and TRBJ2-1, with D tentatively TRBD2 (6 bases). V was shortened by 1 base and J by 7 bases, with 23 bases between the two germline ends. This CDR3 spans 18 amino acids. Germline CDR1 is SGHTA and CDR2 is FQGTGA. The CDR3: CASSLIRKKEGRVNEQFF. The CDR3 coding sequence is TGTGCCAGCAGCTTAATTAGGAAGAAGGAGGGAAGAGTGAATGAGCAGTTCTTC. The full variable domain, completed using reference TRBV7-3 and TRBJ2-1, is GAGVSQTPSNKVTEKGKYVELRCDPISGHTALYWYRQSLGQGPEFLIYFQGTGAADDSGLPNDRFFAVRPEGSVSTLKIQRTERGDSAVYLCASSLIRKKEGRVNEQFFGPGTRLTVL.

The rearrangement links TRBV12-1 to TRBJ2-6; no DNA check was done on the table's D call, TRBD2. TRBV12-1 is tagged as a pseudogene. This CDR3 contains 16 residues. CDR3 sequence reads: CAYYGPSGMRANVLTF. The CDR3 DNA sequence: TGTGCCTACTACGGACCTAGCGGGATGAGGGCCAACGTCCTGACTTTC.

The chain is built from TRBV1 and TRBJ1-2; TRBD1, the D gene given by the table, was not confirmed from the DNA. TRBV1 corresponds to a pseudogene. The length of the CDR3 is 16 residues. The CDR3 loop is CTSSQRTQGARDGYTF. CDR3 bases: TGCACCAGCAGCCAACGCACGCAGGGGGCGCGGGACGGCTACACCTTC.

The rearrangement uses TRBV6-5 and TRBJ2-7, with a possible D match to TRBD1 (6 bases). The germline CDR1 and CDR2 sequences are MNHEY and SVGAGI. This CDR3 contains 12 residues. V dropped 6 bases and J dropped 5 bases, with 11 bases sitting between them. The CDR3 protein is CASRDRMNEQYF. In DNA form, the CDR3 reads TGTGCCAGCAGAGACAGGATGAACGAGCAGTACTTC.

The V call is TRBV27, the J call TRBJ2-3, with D perhaps TRBD1 (5 bases). V lost 8 bases to trimming and J lost 0 bases, with 18 bases between them. Per the germline V gene, CDR1 is MNHEY and CDR2 is SMNVEV (reference sequence). CDR3 length: 16 amino acids. CDR3 bases: TGTGCCAGCGATTGGCGGCGGCAGGGTAGCACAGATACGCAGTATTTT. Translation: CASDWRRQGSTDTQYF.

J is TRBJ2-5 and V is TRBV7-9; 8 bases agree with TRBD1. Germline trimming cut 7 bases from V and 5 bases from J; bases unmatched to any gene: 6. The CDR3 runs 13 residues. Germline loops: CDR1 SEHNR, CDR2 FQNEAQ (reference sequence). Here the CDR3 DNA reads TGTGCCAGCATGGGACAGGCGAAGGAGACCCAGTACTTC. Translated, it gives CASMGQAKETQYF.

The J gene is TRBJ1-2, the V gene TRBV29-1; TRBD1 matches at 8 bases. V lost 1 base to trimming and J lost 0 bases; unmatched junction nucleotides: 7. CDR3 length: 16 amino acids. Germline CDR1 and CDR2: SQVTM and ANQGSEA. The CDR3 sequence: CSVEGEARGPNYGYTF. CDR3 bases: TGCAGCGTTGAAGGGGAGGCCAGGGGGCCTAACTATGGCTACACCTTC.

This sequence joins TRBV7-2 and TRBJ2-7, with 9 bases fitting TRBD1. This CDR3 spans 16 amino acids. With 4 bases clipped from V and 6 bases from J, the junction kept 13 bases outside the gene matches. Germline CDR1 SGHTA, CDR2 FQGNSA. Here the CDR3 reads CASSSRLTGGGSEQYF. For the CDR3, the DNA is TGTGCCAGCAGCTCCCGATTGACAGGGGGAGGCAGCGAGCAGTACTTC.

V usage is TRBV7-9 and J usage is TRBJ2-3; 12 nucleotides agree with TRBD2. This CDR3 has 19 residues. Looked up from germline, CDR1 is SEHNR and CDR2 is FQNEAQ (reference sequence). V trimming: 5 bases; J trimming: 3 bases; junction bases outside the gene matches: 15. CDR3 sequence: CASSRTTTSGRGPTDTQYF. CDR3 DNA: TGTGCCAGCAGCCGCACAACGACTAGCGGGAGAGGGCCAACAGATACGCAGTATTTT.

The rearrangement joins TRBV5-1 to TRBJ2-7; D gene unclear. The germline V gene has CDR1 SGHRS and CDR2 YFSETQ. V was trimmed by 6 bases and J by 0 bases, leaving 13 bases between them. This CDR3 has 14 residues. The CDR3 is CASTPQWSSYEQYF. The CDR3 DNA is TGCGCCAGCACACCCCAATGGAGCTCCTACGAGCAGTACTTC. Using reference TRBV5-1 and TRBJ2-7 for the parts outside the CDR3, the full variable domain is KAGVTQTPRYLIKTRGQQVTLSCSPISGHRSVSWYQQTPGQGLQFLFEYFSETQRNKGNFPGRFSGRQFSNSRSEMNVSTLELGDSALYLCASTPQWSSYEQYFGPGTRLTVT.

This clone was seen a single time. The rearrangement links TRBV7-7 to TRBJ2-6; maybe TRBD1 (5 bases). In germline, CDR1 is SSHAT, CDR2 FNYEAQ (reference sequence). CDR3 length: 16 amino acids. V was shortened by 5 bases and J by 3 bases, with 14 bases between the two germline ends. DNA for the CDR3: TGTGCCAGCAGCGGGGCCCTGGGGTTTGGGGCCAACGTCCTGACTTTC. It translates to CASSGALGFGANVLTF.

CDR3 DNA sequence: TGTGCCAGCAGTTACTCGAAGCGGGAGTCTCCCTACGAGCAGTACTTC. Translation: CASSYSKRESPYEQYF. The chain employs TRBV6-6 and TRBJ2-7; TRBD2 aligns across 8 bases. Looked up from germline, CDR1 is MNHNY and CDR2 is SVGAGI (reference sequence). The V segment lost 0 bases and the J segment 2 bases; nucleotides outside the gene matches: 6. This CDR3 spans 16 amino acids.

The count of this clone is one. The chain recombines TRBV6-5 with TRBJ2-7, with 10 bases lining up with TRBD2. CDR3 length: 14 amino acids. Germline CDR1 and CDR2: MNHEY and SVGAGI. Losses at the gene ends were 7 bases for V and 2 bases for J; bases not matched to a gene: 5. In nucleotides, the CDR3 is TGTGCCAGCACCCCAGCGGGAGGGCCCTACGAGCAGTACTTC. The encoded protein is CASTPAGGPYEQYF.

The V call is TRBV6-5, the J call TRBJ2-3; maybe TRBD1 (6 bases). This CDR3 is built from 15 residues. CDR1 MNHEY and CDR2 SVGAGI come from the germline V gene. Trimming took 2 bases from V and 2 from J, leaving 11 bases between them. The CDR3 DNA sequence: TGTGCCAGCAGTTACCGGACAGAAGCCACAGATACGCAGTATTTT. Translating gives CASSYRTEATDTQYF.

The gene calls are TRBV9 and TRBJ2-7, with D tentatively TRBD2 (5 bases). The CDR3 is made up of 14 amino acids. Germline V CDR1 and CDR2: SGDLS, YYNGEE. The V end was cut by 0 bases, the J end by 5 bases, with 12 bases between. CDR3 amino acids: CASSVGLPGDEQYF. The CDR3 coding sequence is TGTGCCAGCAGCGTAGGTCTCCCCGGGGACGAGCAGTACTTC.

This chain connects TRBV7-8 to TRBJ2-5, with D possibly TRBD2 on 6 matching bases. The CDR3 covers 14 residues. Germline CDR1 is SGHVS and CDR2 is FQNEAQ. The V and J ends lost 5 bases and 1 base respectively, with 11 bases between them. The chain's CDR3 is CASSPTGLQETQYF. CDR3 DNA: TGTGCCAGCAGCCCAACGGGACTCCAAGAGACCCAGTACTTC.

The V gene is TRBV14, the J gene TRBJ2-7; 9 bases are shared with TRBD1. V trimming: 0 bases; J trimming: 8 bases; junction bases outside the gene matches: 8. Germline V lookup: CDR1 SGHDN, CDR2 FVKESK. The CDR3 consists of 15 residues. In DNA form, the CDR3 reads TGTGCCAGCAGCCAAGATTGGAGACAGGGGGAGAAGCAGTACTTC. This codes for CASSQDWRQGEKQYF.

The chain couples TRBV6-5 to TRBJ2-1; tentative D call: TRBD2 (5 bases). The CDR3 extends over 14 amino acids. V was cut by 5 bases and J by 1 base, with 9 bases left in between. Germline CDR1 MNHEY, CDR2 SVGAGI. In DNA form, the CDR3 reads TGTGCCAGCAGTCGAAGGGAGTCCTACAATGAGCAGTTCTTC. Its translation is CASSRRESYNEQFF.